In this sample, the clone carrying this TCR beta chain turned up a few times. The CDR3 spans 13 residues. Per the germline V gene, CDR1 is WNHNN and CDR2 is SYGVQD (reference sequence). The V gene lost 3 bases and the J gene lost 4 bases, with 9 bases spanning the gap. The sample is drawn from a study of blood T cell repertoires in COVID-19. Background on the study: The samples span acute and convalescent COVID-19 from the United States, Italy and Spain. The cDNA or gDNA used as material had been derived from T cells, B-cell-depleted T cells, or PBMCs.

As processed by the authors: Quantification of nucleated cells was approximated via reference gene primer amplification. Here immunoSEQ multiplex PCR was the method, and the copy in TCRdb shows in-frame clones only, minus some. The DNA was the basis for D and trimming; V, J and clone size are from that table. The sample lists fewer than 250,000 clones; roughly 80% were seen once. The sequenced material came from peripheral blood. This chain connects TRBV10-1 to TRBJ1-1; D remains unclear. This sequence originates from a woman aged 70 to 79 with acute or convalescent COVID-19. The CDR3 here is CASSDKGGTEAFF. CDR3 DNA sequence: TGCGCCAGCAGTGATAAGGGAGGCACTGAAGCTTTCTTT.